This TCR beta chain was identified in a study of T cell repertoires in cytomegalovirus infection. Study-wide background: Carrying CMV and the relevant HLA type showed in public TCR beta signatures.

TCRdb processed the reads anew with MiXCR; each CDR3 protein has one entry. The sample carries around 630,000 distinct CDR3 sequences, roughly 24% recorded once. Whole-study results and caveats: Cumulative public TCR beta family frequency identified CMV carriers with the relevant HLA. HLA-C-restricted CMV clonotypes gave the most frequent clonotype in two of eight donors.

This clonotype occurred a few times. Its antigen is unidentified. Trimming cost V 4 bases and J 4 bases, with 17 bases left between them. Germline V lookup: CDR1 MNHEY, CDR2 SVGAGI. The CDR3 is 15 residues long. Input material: CD8+ T cells from PBMCs. The chain is built from TRBV6-5 and TRBJ2-7; D is perhaps TRBD2 (5 bases). This clonotype originated in a human donor in good health (CMV status not recorded). Some clones in this sample may be carry-over from other donors' samples. DNA for the CDR3: TGTGCCAGCAGTTCGGCGGGTGGAAAGCAGTACGAGCAGTACTTC. Translation gives CASSSAGGKQYEQYF.